These T cell receptor beta chains were read from a single sample in a study of T cells in Graves' hyperthyroidism and ophthalmopathy. TCRdb re-analysed the multiplex PCR reads in MiXCR, keeping a single row per CDR3 protein. The sample lists roughly 520,000 distinct CDR3 sequences; around 22% were seen once. Sequenced sample: blood. The receptors come from a woman aged 25-40 years with Graves' ophthalmopathy. Both conserved end residues are part of each CDR3. A D gene is named only where the DNA matches it firmly. Only some rows state a clone size, as once, few, many or a class for expanded clones.

J gene	D gene	V gene	clone size	CDR3 protein	CDR3 DNA
TRBJ1-1	-	TRBV29-1	many	CSVARDRGSSEAFF	TGCAGCGTTGCCAGAGACCGGGGCTCTTCTGAAGCTTTCTTT
TRBJ1-2	-	TRBV20-1	many	CSARMEGFGYTF	TGCAGTGCTAGAATGGAAGGGTTCGGCTACACCTTC
TRBJ1-1	-	TRBV6-5	many	CASSYSRGSNTEAFF	TGTGCCAGCAGTTACTCTAGGGGCTCCAACACTGAAGCTTTCTTT
TRBJ1-1	TRBD1	TRBV19	few	CASYRQGGESEAFF	TGTGCCAGCTATCGACAGGGGGGAGAAAGTGAAGCTTTCTTT
TRBJ1-2	-	TRBV2	many	CASSEREGYGYTF	TGTGCCAGCAGTGAAAGAGAAGGGTATGGCTACACCTTC
TRBJ1-2	-	TRBV12-3/TRBV12-4	many	CASSQALMGYTF	TGTGCCAGCAGTCAGGCGCTGATGGGCTACACCTTC
TRBJ2-4	-	TRBV19	many	CASSMTARGQGNIQYF	TGTGCCAGTAGTATGACGGCACGGGGGCAGGGAAACATTCAGTACTTC
TRBJ2-7	-	TRBV28	many	CASSLEREGYEQYF	-
TRBJ1-5	-	TRBV19	many	CASSIGQWVNQPQHF	TGTGCCAGTAGTATAGGCCAGTGGGTCAATCAGCCCCAGCATTTT
TRBJ1-2	TRBD1	TRBV14	many	CASGRTGGSDGYTF	TGTGCCAGCGGAAGGACAGGAGGGTCGGATGGCTACACCTTC
TRBJ2-2	-	TRBV6-5	-	CASSYASNTGELFF	TGTGCCAGCAGTTACGCGTCGAACACCGGGGAGCTGTTTTTT
TRBJ1-1	-	TRBV5-1	many	CASSKGQSQNTEAFF	TGCGCCAGCAGCAAAGGACAGAGCCAGAACACTGAAGCTTTCTTT
TRBJ1-1	-	TRBV6-2/TRBV6-3	many	CASSYITFLRTANTEAFF	TGTGCCAGCAGTTACATTACCTTCCTACGGACAGCGAACACTGAAGCTTTCTTT
TRBJ1-2	-	TRBV19	many	CASSPTGTNYGYTF	TGTGCCAGTAGTCCGACCGGGACCAACTATGGCTACACCTTC
TRBJ1-2	-	TRBV27	-	CASSLFPDRWGGYTF	TGTGCCAGCAGTTTATTTCCAGATCGGTGGGGTGGCTACACCTTC
TRBJ1-1	TRBD1	TRBV29-1	many	CSAVGTGEMGLNTEAFF	TGCAGCGCAGTAGGGACAGGGGAAATGGGATTGAACACTGAAGCTTTCTTT